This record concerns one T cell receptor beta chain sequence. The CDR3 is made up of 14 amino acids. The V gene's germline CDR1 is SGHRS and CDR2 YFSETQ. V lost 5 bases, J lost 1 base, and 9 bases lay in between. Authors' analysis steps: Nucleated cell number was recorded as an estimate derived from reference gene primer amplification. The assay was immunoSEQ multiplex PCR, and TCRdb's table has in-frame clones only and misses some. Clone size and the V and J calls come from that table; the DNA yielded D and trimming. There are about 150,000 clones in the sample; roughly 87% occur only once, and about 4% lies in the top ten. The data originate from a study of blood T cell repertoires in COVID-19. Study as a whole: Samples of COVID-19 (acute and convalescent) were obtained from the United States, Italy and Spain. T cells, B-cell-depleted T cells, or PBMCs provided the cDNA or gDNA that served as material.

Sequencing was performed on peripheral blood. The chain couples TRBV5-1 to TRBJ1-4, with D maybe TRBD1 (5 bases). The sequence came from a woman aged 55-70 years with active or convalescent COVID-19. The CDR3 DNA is TGCGCCAGCAGTCTGGGGGGAACTAATGAAAAACTGTTTTTT. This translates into CASSLGGTNEKLFF. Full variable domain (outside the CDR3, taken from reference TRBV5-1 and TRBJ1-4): KAGVTQTPRYLIKTRGQQVTLSCSPISGHRSVSWYQQTPGQGLQFLFEYFSETQRNKGNFPGRFSGRQFSNSRSEMNVSTLELGDSALYLCASSLGGTNEKLFFGSGTQLSVL.